One and the same sample provided the 2 T cell receptor beta chains below, sequenced in a study of blood T cell repertoires in COVID-19 (dated by TCRdb to the early 2020s). Libraries were made using the immunoSEQ multiplex PCR assay. As stored in TCRdb, this immuneACCESS dataset retains in-frame rearrangements with V and J assigned. A fraction of the clones does not appear; measured against another copy, unresolved V genes explain less than half of the discrepancy, and the remainder lacks a known reason. The sample profile shows hundreds of thousands of clones; about 88% of them were found once. Roughly 7.2% of the sample comes from the top ten. The material sequenced was peripheral blood. These receptors originate from a woman in her sixties with COVID-19, enrolled during active disease.

The chain carries TRBV7-9 and TRBJ1-1; 10 bases agree with TRBD1. V shed 5 bases, J shed 5 bases, and the junction held 11 bases outside the gene matches. Germline-derived CDR1 and CDR2 are SEHNR and FQNEAQ (reference sequence). The CDR3 runs 16 residues. CDR3 loop: CASSHAPGQGSTEAFF. The DNA of the CDR3 is TGTGCCAGCAGCCATGCTCCGGGACAGGGGTCAACTGAAGCTTTCTTT.

V and J are TRBV7-8 and TRBJ2-2; tentatively, D is TRBD1 (5 bases). This CDR3 has 14 residues. Germline values: CDR1 SGHVS, CDR2 FQNEAQ. V lost 4 bases and J 5 bases, leaving 11 bases between the germline ends. The CDR3 loop is CASSSVRVTGELFF. The DNA for the CDR3 is TGTGCCAGCAGCTCGGTCAGGGTAACCGGGGAGCTGTTTTTT.